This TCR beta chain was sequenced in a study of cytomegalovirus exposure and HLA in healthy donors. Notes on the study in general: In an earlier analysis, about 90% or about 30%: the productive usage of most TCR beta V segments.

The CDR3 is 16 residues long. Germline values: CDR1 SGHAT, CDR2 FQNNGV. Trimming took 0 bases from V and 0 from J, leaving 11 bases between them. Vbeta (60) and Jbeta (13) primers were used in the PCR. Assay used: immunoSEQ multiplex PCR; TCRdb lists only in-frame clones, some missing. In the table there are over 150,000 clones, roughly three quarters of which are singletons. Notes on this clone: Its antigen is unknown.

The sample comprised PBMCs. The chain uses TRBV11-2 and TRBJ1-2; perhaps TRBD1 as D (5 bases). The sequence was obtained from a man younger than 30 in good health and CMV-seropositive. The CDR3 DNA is TGTGCCAGCAGCTTAGACATGGTGACAGCTAACTATGGCTACACCTTC. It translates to CASSLDMVTANYGYTF.